One and the same sample provided the 16 T cell receptor beta chains below, sequenced in a study of blood T cell repertoires in COVID-19. Produced via immunoSEQ multiplex PCR; TCRdb's table is partial and in-frame only. The sample includes around 70,000 clones, around 74% of them seen just once. The specimen sequenced was peripheral blood. The receptors shown here come from a man aged 70 or older with acute or convalescent COVID-19.

J is TRBJ2-2 and V is TRBV5-1; TRBD2 matches 10 bases. The V gene end was trimmed by 1 base and the J gene end by 6 bases; junction bases not matched to a gene: 6. The germline V gene has CDR1 SGHRS and CDR2 YFSETQ. The CDR3 totals 16 residues. Here the CDR3 reads CASSLTPSGRAGELFF. The DNA of the CDR3 is TGCGCCAGCAGCTTGACCCCTAGCGGGAGAGCCGGGGAGCTGTTTTTT.

The chain links TRBV6-6 to TRBJ1-6; possibly TRBD1 for D (5 bases). The CDR3 is 13 amino acids. Trimming removed 6 bases at V and 13 bases at J, with 16 bases between. Germline V gives CDR1 MNHNY, CDR2 SVGAGI (reference sequence). CDR3: CASRGGTAVPLHF. The DNA for the CDR3 is TGTGCCAGCAGGGGGGGGACCGCAGTCCCCCTCCACTTT.

CDR3 nucleotides: TGTGCCAGCACCCTGGGGGGGAATCAGCCCCAGCATTTT. Its translation is CASTLGGNQPQHF. The V gene is TRBV12-3 or TRBV12-4, the J gene TRBJ1-5; a possible D gene is TRBD1 (5 bases). The CDR3 spans 13 residues. Deletions cut 7 bases from V and 4 bases from J, with 11 bases between.

This clone was detected only once. This sequence joins TRBV14 and TRBJ2-7; tentatively, D is TRBD1 (5 bases). The CDR3 has 16 amino acids. The V gene lost 0 bases and the J gene lost 1 base, with 13 bases spanning the gap. Germline V gives CDR1 SGHDN, CDR2 FVKESK. The CDR3 bases are TGTGCCAGCAGCCAAGATTCACCTAGGGGATCCTACGAGCAGTACTTC. It translates to CASSQDSPRGSYEQYF.

The chain employs TRBV14 and TRBJ1-2; no clear D. The germline CDR1 and CDR2 sequences are SGHDN and FVKESK. The CDR3 spans 17 residues. V lost 0 bases to trimming and J lost 0 bases, with 14 bases between them. CDR3 sequence reads: CASSQDRVGIANYGYTF. CDR3 in DNA: TGTGCCAGCAGCCAAGATCGGGTAGGCATAGCTAACTATGGCTACACCTTC.

V and J are TRBV20-1 and TRBJ2-1; 7 bases fit TRBD2. The germline V gene encodes CDR1 DFQATT and CDR2 SNEGSKA (reference sequence). The CDR3 loop spans 11 amino acids. The J segment lost 10 bases and the V segment lost 2 bases, leaving 2 bases of the junction unmatched. The CDR3 sequence is CSARPAGEQFF. The CDR3 nucleotides read TGCAGTGCTAGACCAGCGGGAGAGCAGTTCTTC.

This clone was observed many times. The chain uses TRBV19 and TRBJ1-1; the D is unclear. Trimming shortened V by 1 base and J by 1 base, and 4 bases separated the two germline ends. Germline CDR1 and CDR2: LNHDA and SQIVND (reference sequence). This CDR3 has 13 amino acids. The CDR3 spells CASSIGQNTEAFF. The CDR3 nucleotides are TGTGCCAGTAGTATAGGACAGAACACTGAAGCTTTCTTT.

This clone showed up just a few times. CDR3 protein: CASSGAGGVYEQYF. DNA of the CDR3: TGTGCCAGCAGCGGAGCGGGAGGGGTCTACGAGCAGTACTTC. The rearrangement links TRBV2 to TRBJ2-7; 10 bases agree with TRBD2. The CDR3 sequence is 14 residues long. Per the germline V gene, CDR1 is SNHLY and CDR2 is FYNNEI. J was trimmed by 3 bases and V by 6 bases; bases with no gene match: 5.

The V gene is TRBV3-1 (or the pseudogene TRBV3-2), the J gene TRBJ2-5; 10 nucleotides match TRBD2. This CDR3 comprises 15 residues. Germline CDR1 is LGHDT and CDR2 is YNNKEL (reference sequence). The V and J ends lost 1 base and 2 bases, in that order; junction bases with no gene match: 1. The CDR3 sequence: CASSQGLAGQETQYF. The DNA for the CDR3 is TGTGCCAGCAGCCAAGGACTAGCGGGTCAAGAGACCCAGTACTTC.

The gene calls are TRBV4-1 and TRBJ1-3; D is perhaps TRBD1 (5 bases). The CDR3 contains 20 residues. CDR1 is MGHRA and CDR2 is YSYEKL in the germline V gene. The V and J ends lost 1 base and 0 bases respectively, with 22 bases between them. The CDR3 loop is CASSQASTTGGIDSGNTIYF. The CDR3 DNA sequence: TGCGCCAGCAGCCAAGCCTCTACCACGGGGGGGATAGACTCTGGAAACACCATATATTTT.

The gene calls are TRBV7-2 and TRBJ2-1, with 11 bases that match TRBD2. Germline V gene lookup returns CDR1 SGHTA and CDR2 FQGNSA. V lost 5 bases and J lost 7; bases outside the gene matches: 10. The length of the CDR3 is 16 residues. CDR3: CASSPGASGRRNEQFF. The CDR3 DNA reads as TGTGCCAGCAGCCCAGGGGCTAGCGGGAGGAGGAATGAGCAGTTCTTC.

This clone has a single count. J is TRBJ2-7 and V is TRBV28, with 10 bases identical to TRBD1. Trimming removed 6 bases from V and 2 bases from J; junction bases left unmatched: 7. The CDR3 is 15 residues long. CDR1 MDHEN and CDR2 SYDVKM come from the germline V gene. CDR3 sequence: CASSHTGTGAYEQYF. The CDR3 coding sequence is TGTGCCAGCAGCCACACCGGGACAGGGGCCTACGAGCAGTACTTC.

This clone was detected a few times. The chain uses TRBV6-6 and TRBJ2-1; D is perhaps TRBD2 (5 bases). From germline, CDR1 is MNHNY and CDR2 SVGAGI (reference sequence). The CDR3 totals 12 residues. The ends were cut back, 8 bases at V and 8 bases at J, with 13 bases in the middle. The CDR3 DNA is TGTGCCAGCTCTAGCTCCGGCTATGAGCAGTTCTTC. This sequence encodes CASSSSGYEQFF.

The chain carries TRBV19 and TRBJ2-5, with TRBD2 matching over 7 bases. Germline assignment: CDR1 LNHDA and CDR2 SQIVND (reference sequence). The CDR3 is 15 residues long. V lost 8 bases and J lost 5; bases outside the gene matches: 14. The CDR3 bases are TGTGCCAGTCGACTGACTAGCATCGCGTGGGAGACCCAGTACTTC. Residues: CASRLTSIAWETQYF.

The chain uses TRBV28 and TRBJ2-7; TRBD2 agrees at 7 bases. V trimming: 5 bases; J trimming: 0 bases; junction bases outside the gene matches: 10. Looked up from germline, CDR1 is MDHEN and CDR2 is SYDVKM. This CDR3 spans 16 amino acids. This CDR3 is CASSPPPGTISYEQYF. The CDR3 nucleotides read TGTGCCAGCAGTCCCCCCCCCGGGACTATCTCCTACGAGCAGTACTTC.

Here the CDR3 DNA reads TGTGCCAGCAGCTTAAGACAGGGGAGCAATCAGCCCCAGCATTTT. This translates into CASSLRQGSNQPQHF. The chain links TRBV13 to TRBJ1-5; 8 bases line up with TRBD1. The V gene's germline CDR1 is PRHDT and CDR2 FYEKMQ (reference sequence). The ends lost 2 bases at V and 1 base at J; junction bases unmatched: 1. This CDR3 has 15 residues.